The T cell receptor beta chain under discussion was sequenced for a study of control samples from healthy donors and cancer patients. Assay: immunoSEQ multiplex PCR; the TCRdb copy retains only in-frame clones and omits some. The sample consists of about 79,000 clones, 93% of them appearing once. The CDR3 extends over 16 amino acids. Trimming cost V 0 bases and J 0 bases, with 10 bases left between them. Per germline, CDR1 SGHRS and CDR2 YFSETQ. This clone was counted once. The V and J genes are TRBV5-1 and TRBJ1-3; no firm D call. The sample comprised PBMCs. The receptor was isolated from a woman aged 40 to 50 with lung cancer. Here the CDR3 reads CASSLEAGASGNTIYF. The CDR3 DNA is TGCGCCAGCAGCTTGGAGGCAGGAGCCTCTGGAAACACCATATATTTT.